The clone carrying this T cell receptor (beta chain) was seen just once. Its matching antigen is unknown. Other DNA sequences in this sample translate to the same CDR3. The CDR3 consists of 15 residues. V was trimmed by 0 bases and J by 1 base, leaving 8 bases between them. Germline CDR1 reads SGHRS; CDR2 reads YFSETQ. The entry originates in a study of shared clonotypes between healthy human individuals. Turning to the study itself: Plates per donor: three CD4 naive, three CD4 memory, two CD8 naive, one CD8 memory. Findings and limits, study-wide: It was anticipated that sequencing depth would influence how many clonotypes donors shared.

TCRdb's table, derived via immunoSEQ multiplex PCR, lists solely in-frame clones and lacks some. The table lists approximately 1,500,000 clones, 95% to 99% of them singletons, with approximately 0.45% in the top ten. CD4+ cell separation produced CD45RA+ naive and CD45RA-negative memory subsets. Specimen: naive CD4+ T cells sorted from blood. Regarding subset: CD45RA+ positively selected. The chain links TRBV5-1 to TRBJ2-1; D unresolved. This TCR was recovered from a man in his thirties or forties in good health. The CDR3 DNA sequence: TGCGCCAGCAGCTTGGATTCAGGTTCCTACAATGAGCAGTTCTTC. It yields the protein CASSLDSGSYNEQFF.